A single sample is the source of the 15 T cell receptor beta chains below, sequenced in a study of cytomegalovirus exposure and HLA in healthy donors. PCR primers comprised 60 Vbeta and 13 Jbeta primers. Using immunoSEQ multiplex PCR, the repertoire was profiled, and TCRdb retains in-frame clones only, with some absent. In the table there are around 270,000 clones, around 80% of which are singletons. The specimen sequenced was PBMCs. The receptor source for this set is a girl aged 2 to 9 in good health and CMV-seronegative.

This chain connects TRBV7-9 to TRBJ1-1; D unclear. V was pared by 5 bases and J by 5 bases, with 21 bases between. This CDR3 has 16 residues. The germline V gene has CDR1 SEHNR and CDR2 FQNEAQ (reference sequence). The CDR3 loop reads CASSLMGYGSGTEAFF. The CDR3 DNA reads as TGTGCCAGCAGCCTAATGGGGTACGGCAGCGGGACTGAAGCTTTCTTT.

V and J are TRBV6-4 and TRBJ2-1; the D gene is possibly TRBD2 (6 bases). The CDR3 is 17 amino acids. V lost 2 bases to trimming and J lost 4 bases, with 18 bases between them. Germline values: CDR1 MRHNA, CDR2 SNTAGT. The CDR3 nucleotides read TGTGCCAGCAGTGACCGGTTGGACTACTACATTTACAATGAGCAGTTCTTC. Translated, it gives CASSDRLDYYIYNEQFF.

This clone was recorded once. The V and J genes are TRBV7-9 and TRBJ2-7, with a possible D match to TRBD1 (7 bases). Germline V gene sequence: CDR1 SEHNR, CDR2 FQNEAQ (reference sequence). CDR3 length equals 13 residues. Trimming shortened V by 5 bases and J by 5 bases, and 13 bases separated the two germline ends. The DNA of the CDR3 is TGTGCCAGCAGCCGCAGGGGGGCTGACGAGCAGTACTTC. As protein: CASSRRGADEQYF.

This clone was recorded a few times. V usage is TRBV30 and J usage is TRBJ2-2, with TRBD1 matching over 7 bases. V shed 6 bases and J 5 bases; nucleotides not matched to a gene: 9. In germline, CDR1 is GTSNPN, CDR2 SVGIG (reference sequence). The CDR3 loop spans 14 amino acids. CDR3 sequence (DNA): TGTGCCTGCCCGACAGGGAGAAAAACCGGGGAGCTGTTTTTT. It encodes CACPTGRKTGELFF.

The chain recombines TRBV7-2 with TRBJ2-1; 7 positions agree with TRBD1. The V segment lost 3 bases and the J segment 7 bases; nucleotides outside the gene matches: 9. Germline-derived CDR1 and CDR2 are SGHTA and FQGNSA. The CDR3 runs to 15 residues. CDR3 sequence (DNA): TGTGCCAGCAGCTTGTTCGCCGGGACAGTAAATGAGCAGTTCTTC. Translated: CASSLFAGTVNEQFF.

This clone occurred once. The V gene is TRBV19, the J gene TRBJ2-1; 9 positions match TRBD2. The CDR3 sequence is 16 residues long. CDR1 is LNHDA, CDR2 SQIVND, per germline (reference sequence). J gave up 2 bases and V 5 bases, and 7 bases lay outside the gene matches. CDR3 DNA sequence: TGTGCCAGTAGTTTAGGGACTAGCAGAACCTACAATGAGCAGTTCTTC. It specifies CASSLGTSRTYNEQFF. Full variable domain (missing parts from reference TRBV19 and TRBJ2-1): DGGITQSPKYLFRKEGQNVTLSCEQNLNHDAMYWYRQDPGQGLRLIYYSQIVNDFQKGDIAEGYSVSREKKESFPLTVTSAQKNPTAFYLCASSLGTSRTYNEQFFGPGTRLTVL.

This chain links TRBV7-9 with TRBJ2-7; 12 nucleotides agree with TRBD1. Germline CDR1 reads SEHNR; CDR2 reads FQNEAQ (reference sequence). The CDR3 runs to 15 residues. Trimming removed 2 bases from V and 7 bases from J; junction bases left unmatched: 6. This chain's CDR3 is CASSLRDRGLFEQYF. The CDR3 coding sequence is TGTGCCAGCAGCTTACGGGACAGGGGGCTTTTTGAGCAGTACTTC.

J is TRBJ2-1 and V is TRBV14; TRBD2 might be the D (6 bases). The CDR3 is made up of 15 amino acids. Germline V gives CDR1 SGHDN, CDR2 FVKESK. V was cut by 2 bases and J by 2 bases, with 10 bases left in between. This CDR3 reads CASSQRLAPYNEQFF. CDR3 nucleotides: TGTGCCAGCAGCCAACGGCTAGCGCCCTACAATGAGCAGTTCTTC.

The V and J genes are TRBV19 and TRBJ2-2; TRBD2 agrees at 13 bases. V shed 11 bases, J shed 5 bases, and the junction held 14 bases outside the gene matches. The CDR3 sequence is 17 residues long. Germline values: CDR1 LNHDA, CDR2 SQIVND (reference sequence). The CDR3 nucleotides are TGTGCCTCCCAGACGCGCAGGGGACTAGCGGGGACCGGGGAGCTGTTTTTT. It specifies CASQTRRGLAGTGELFF.

This sequence joins TRBV9 and TRBJ2-1, with TRBD1 matching 9 bases. Germline CDR1 is SGDLS and CDR2 is YYNGEE. V lost 3 bases, J lost 6 bases, and 1 base stayed unmatched. CDR3 length: 13 residues. The CDR3 nucleotides are TGTGCCAGCAGCGAACAGGGGGCCAATGAGCAGTTCTTC. This translates into CASSEQGANEQFF. Looking up the rest from reference TRBV9 and TRBJ2-1 gives the full variable domain: DSGVTQTPKHLITATGQRVTLRCSPRSGDLSVYWYQQSLDQGLQFLIQYYNGEERAKGNILERFSAQQFPDLHSELNLSSLELGDSALYFCASSEQGANEQFFGPGTRLTVL.

The chain combines TRBV5-1 with TRBJ1-2; maybe TRBD1 (5 bases). Germline V CDR1 and CDR2: SGHRS, YFSETQ. CDR3 length equals 17 residues. Trimming took off 5 bases at V and 0 bases at J, with 20 bases between the two ends. The CDR3 sequence: CASSPSTGVGTNYGYTF. CDR3 sequence (DNA): TGCGCCAGCAGTCCTTCCACGGGGGTGGGGACTAACTATGGCTACACCTTC.

The rearrangement links TRBV6-1 to TRBJ1-5, with D tentatively TRBD1 (5 bases). Looked up from germline, CDR1 is MNHNS and CDR2 is SASEGT. Trimming left V 3 bases short and J 2 bases short, with 8 bases between. The CDR3 is made up of 14 amino acids. The CDR3 region is CASSEGRGNQPQHF. The CDR3 DNA sequence: TGTGCCAGCAGTGAGGGCAGGGGCAATCAGCCCCAGCATTTT.

The table lists this clone with a few counts. The chain has TRBV25-1 and TRBJ2-3, with D perhaps TRBD2 (6 bases). Germline V CDR1 and CDR2: MGHDK, SYGVNS. The CDR3 covers 15 residues. The V gene lost 4 bases and the J gene lost 2 bases, with 13 bases spanning the gap. CDR3 nucleotide sequence: TGTGCCAGCAGTGTTGTGGGAGGTCCCACAGATACGCAGTATTTT. Its protein is CASSVVGGPTDTQYF. The variable domain in full, with the rest retrieved from reference TRBV25-1 and TRBJ2-3, is EADIYQTPRYLVIGTGKKITLECSQTMGHDKMYWYQQDPGMELHLIHYSYGVNSTEKGDLSSESTVSRIRTEHFPLTLESARPSHTSQYLCASSVVGGPTDTQYFGPGTRLTVL.

The sample holds one count of this clone. V and J are TRBV27 and TRBJ2-3; the match to TRBD2 covers 8 bases. V lost 6 bases and J lost 6; bases outside the gene matches: 2. The germline V gene encodes CDR1 MNHEY and CDR2 SMNVEV (reference sequence). The CDR3 runs to 12 residues. CDR3 loop: CASRRGGDTQYF. In DNA form, the CDR3 reads TGTGCCAGCAGACGCGGGGGGGATACGCAGTATTTT.

The rearrangement uses TRBV6-5 and TRBJ1-1; 8 nucleotides agree with TRBD1. Germline CDR1 MNHEY, CDR2 SVGAGI. Losses at the gene ends were 6 bases for V and 1 base for J; bases not matched to a gene: 7. The CDR3 runs to 15 residues. CDR3 residues: CASRRQGWENTEAFF. As DNA, the CDR3 is TGTGCCAGCAGACGACAGGGGTGGGAGAACACTGAAGCTTTCTTT.